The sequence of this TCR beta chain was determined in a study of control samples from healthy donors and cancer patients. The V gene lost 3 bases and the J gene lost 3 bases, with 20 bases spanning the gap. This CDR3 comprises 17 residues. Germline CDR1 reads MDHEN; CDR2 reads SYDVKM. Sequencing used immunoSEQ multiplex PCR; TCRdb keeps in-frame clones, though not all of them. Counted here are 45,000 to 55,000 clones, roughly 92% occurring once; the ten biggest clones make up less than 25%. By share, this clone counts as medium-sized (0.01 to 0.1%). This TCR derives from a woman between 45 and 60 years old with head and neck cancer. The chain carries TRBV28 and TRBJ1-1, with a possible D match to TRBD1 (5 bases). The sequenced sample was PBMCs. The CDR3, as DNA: TGTGCCAGCAGTTTGCCCCTCCTTCGACAGACAGACACTGAAGCTTTCTTT. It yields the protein CASSLPLLRQTDTEAFF.